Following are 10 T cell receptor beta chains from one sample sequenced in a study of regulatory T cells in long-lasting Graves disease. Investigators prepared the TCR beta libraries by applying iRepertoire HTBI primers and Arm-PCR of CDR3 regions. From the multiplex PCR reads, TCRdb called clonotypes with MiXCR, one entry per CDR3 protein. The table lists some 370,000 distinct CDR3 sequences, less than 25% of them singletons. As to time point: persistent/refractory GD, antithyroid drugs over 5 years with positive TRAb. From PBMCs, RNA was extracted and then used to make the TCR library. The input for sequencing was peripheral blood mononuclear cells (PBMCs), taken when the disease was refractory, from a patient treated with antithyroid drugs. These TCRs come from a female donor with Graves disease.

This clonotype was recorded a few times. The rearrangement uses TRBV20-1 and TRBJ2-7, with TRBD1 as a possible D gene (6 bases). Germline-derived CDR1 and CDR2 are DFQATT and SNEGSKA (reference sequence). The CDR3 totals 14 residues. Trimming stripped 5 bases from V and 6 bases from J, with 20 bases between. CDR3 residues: CSAWKGETPLEQYF. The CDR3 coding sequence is TGCAGTGCTTGGAAGGGGGAGACCCCCCTCGAGCAGTACTTC.

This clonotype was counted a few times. Here the CDR3 DNA reads TGTGCCAGCACCGACCCCGGTCGACGCACAGATACGCAGTATTTT. Translating gives CASTDPGRRTDTQYF. This sequence joins TRBV28 and TRBJ2-3; D gene unclear. This CDR3 spans 15 amino acids. The V end was cut by 7 bases, the J end by 1 base, with 15 bases between. Germline assignment: CDR1 MDHEN and CDR2 SYDVKM. Full variable domain (remainder filled in from reference TRBV28 and TRBJ2-3): DVKVTQSSRYLVKRTGEKVFLECVQDMDHENMFWYRQDPGLGLRLIYFSYDVKMKEKGDIPEGYSVSREKKERFSLILESASTNQTSMYLCASTDPGRRTDTQYFGPGTRLTVL.

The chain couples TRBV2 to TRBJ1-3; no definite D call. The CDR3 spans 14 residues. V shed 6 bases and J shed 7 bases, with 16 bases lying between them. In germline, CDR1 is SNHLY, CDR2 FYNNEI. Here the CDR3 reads CASRVTVTENTIYF. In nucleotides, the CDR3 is TGTGCCAGCAGAGTCACAGTTACTGAGAACACCATATATTTT. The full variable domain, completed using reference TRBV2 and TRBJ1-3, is EPEVTQTPSHQVTQMGQEVILRCVPISNHLYFYWYRQILGQKVEFLVSFYNNEISEKSEIFDDQFSVERPDGSNFTLKIRSTKLEDSAMYFCASRVTVTENTIYFGEGSWLTVV.

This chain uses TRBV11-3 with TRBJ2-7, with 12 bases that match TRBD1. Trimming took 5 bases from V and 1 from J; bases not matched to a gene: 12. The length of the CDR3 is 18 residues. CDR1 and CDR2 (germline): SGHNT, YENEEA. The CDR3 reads CASSLGRDRGLVSYEQYF. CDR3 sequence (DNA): TGTGCCAGCAGCCTTGGGCGGGACAGGGGGCTAGTATCCTACGAGCAGTACTTC.

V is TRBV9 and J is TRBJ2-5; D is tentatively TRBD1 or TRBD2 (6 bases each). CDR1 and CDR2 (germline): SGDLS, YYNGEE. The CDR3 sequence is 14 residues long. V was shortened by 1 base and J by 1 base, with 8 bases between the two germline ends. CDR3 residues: CASSVWGAQETQYF. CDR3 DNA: TGTGCCAGCAGCGTATGGGGGGCCCAAGAGACCCAGTACTTC.

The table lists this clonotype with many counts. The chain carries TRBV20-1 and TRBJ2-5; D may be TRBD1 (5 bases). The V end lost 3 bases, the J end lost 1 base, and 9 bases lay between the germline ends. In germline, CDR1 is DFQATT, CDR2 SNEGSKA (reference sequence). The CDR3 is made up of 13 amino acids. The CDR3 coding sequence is TGCAGTGCTAGTAAGCAGGGCCAAGAGACCCAGTACTTC. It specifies CSASKQGQETQYF.

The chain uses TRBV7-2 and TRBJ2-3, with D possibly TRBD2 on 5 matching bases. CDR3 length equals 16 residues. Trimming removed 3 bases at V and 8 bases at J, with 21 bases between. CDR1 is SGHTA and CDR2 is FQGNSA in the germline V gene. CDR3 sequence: CASSLTQDGEKGTQYF. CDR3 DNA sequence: TGTGCCAGCAGCTTGACCCAGGACGGGGAGAAGGGTACGCAGTATTTT.

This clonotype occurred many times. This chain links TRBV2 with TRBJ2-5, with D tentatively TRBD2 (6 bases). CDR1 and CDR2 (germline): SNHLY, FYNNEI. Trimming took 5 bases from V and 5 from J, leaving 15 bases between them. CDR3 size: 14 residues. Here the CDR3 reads CASSRLGVDETQYF. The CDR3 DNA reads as TGTGCCAGCAGTCGACTAGGGGTAGACGAGACCCAGTACTTC. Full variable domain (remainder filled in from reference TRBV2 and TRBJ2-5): EPEVTQTPSHQVTQMGQEVILRCVPISNHLYFYWYRQILGQKVEFLVSFYNNEISEKSEIFDDQFSVERPDGSNFTLKIRSTKLEDSAMYFCASSRLGVDETQYFGPGTRLLVL.

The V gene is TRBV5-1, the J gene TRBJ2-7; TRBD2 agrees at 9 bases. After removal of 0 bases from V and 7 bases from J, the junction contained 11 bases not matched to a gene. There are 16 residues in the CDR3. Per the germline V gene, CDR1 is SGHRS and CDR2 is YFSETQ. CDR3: CASSLGVSGSGGEQYF. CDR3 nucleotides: TGCGCCAGCAGCTTGGGGGTTAGCGGGAGTGGAGGGGAGCAGTACTTC.

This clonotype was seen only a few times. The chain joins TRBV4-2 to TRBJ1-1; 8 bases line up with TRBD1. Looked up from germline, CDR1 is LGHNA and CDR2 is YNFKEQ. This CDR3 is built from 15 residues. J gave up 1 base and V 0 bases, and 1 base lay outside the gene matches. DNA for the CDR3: TGTGCCAGCAGCCAAGATGGGACAGGGAACACTGAAGCTTTCTTT. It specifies CASSQDGTGNTEAFF.